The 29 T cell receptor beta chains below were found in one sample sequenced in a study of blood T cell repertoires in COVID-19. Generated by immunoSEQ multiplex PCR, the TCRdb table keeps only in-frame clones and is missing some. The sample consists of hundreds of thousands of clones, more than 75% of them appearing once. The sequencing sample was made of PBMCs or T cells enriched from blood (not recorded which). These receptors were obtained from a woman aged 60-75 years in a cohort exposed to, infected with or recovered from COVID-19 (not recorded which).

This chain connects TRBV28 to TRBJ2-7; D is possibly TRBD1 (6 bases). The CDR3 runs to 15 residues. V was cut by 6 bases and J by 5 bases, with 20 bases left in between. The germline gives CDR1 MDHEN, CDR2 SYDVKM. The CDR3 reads CASSSNGQTRDEQYF. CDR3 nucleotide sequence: TGTGCCAGCAGCTCCAACGGACAGACTCGGGACGAGCAGTACTTC.

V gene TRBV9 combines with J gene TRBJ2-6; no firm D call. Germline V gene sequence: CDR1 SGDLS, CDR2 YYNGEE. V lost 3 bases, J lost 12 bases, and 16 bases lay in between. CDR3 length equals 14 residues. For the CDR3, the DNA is TGTGCCAGCAGCGCAGACTTGCGCTTAAGCGTCCTGACTTTC. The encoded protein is CASSADLRLSVLTF.

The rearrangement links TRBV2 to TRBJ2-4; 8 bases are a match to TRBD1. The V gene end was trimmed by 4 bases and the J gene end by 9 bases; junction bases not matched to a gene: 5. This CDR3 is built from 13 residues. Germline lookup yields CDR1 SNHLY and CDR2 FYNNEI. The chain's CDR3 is CASSVTGEVIQYF. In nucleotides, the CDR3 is TGTGCCAGCAGTGTGACAGGGGAAGTCATTCAGTACTTC.

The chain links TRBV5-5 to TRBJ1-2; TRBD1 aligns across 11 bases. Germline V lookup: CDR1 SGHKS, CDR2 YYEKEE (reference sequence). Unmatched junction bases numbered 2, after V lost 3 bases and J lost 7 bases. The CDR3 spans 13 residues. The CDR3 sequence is CASSWDRGSGYTF. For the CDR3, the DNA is TGTGCCAGCAGCTGGGACAGGGGGTCTGGCTACACCTTC. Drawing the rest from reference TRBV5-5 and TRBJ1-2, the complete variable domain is DAGVTQSPTHLIKTRGQQVTLRCSPISGHKSVSWYQQVLGQGPQFIFQYYEKEERGRGNFPDRFSARQFPNYSSELNVNALLLGDSALYLCASSWDRGSGYTFGSGTRLTVV.

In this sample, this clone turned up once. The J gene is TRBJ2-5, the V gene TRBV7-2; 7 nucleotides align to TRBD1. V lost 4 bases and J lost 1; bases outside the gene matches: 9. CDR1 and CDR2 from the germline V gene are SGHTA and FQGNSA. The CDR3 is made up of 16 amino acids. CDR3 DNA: TGTGCCAGCAGCTCCCAGACAGGGATAGTCCAAGAGACCCAGTACTTC. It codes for CASSSQTGIVQETQYF.

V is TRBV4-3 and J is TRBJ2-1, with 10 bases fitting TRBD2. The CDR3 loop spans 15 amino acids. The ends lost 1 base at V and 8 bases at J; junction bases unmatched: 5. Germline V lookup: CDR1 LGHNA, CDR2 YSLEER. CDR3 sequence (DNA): TGCGCCAGCAGCCAAGTTCTAGCGGGAGACCATGAGCAGTTCTTC. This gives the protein CASSQVLAGDHEQFF.

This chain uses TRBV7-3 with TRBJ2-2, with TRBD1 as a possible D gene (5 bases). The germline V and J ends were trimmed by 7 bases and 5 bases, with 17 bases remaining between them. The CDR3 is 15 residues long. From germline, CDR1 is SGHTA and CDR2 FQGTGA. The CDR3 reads CASTLYLQGTGELFF. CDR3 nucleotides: TGTGCCAGCACCCTCTATTTGCAGGGTACCGGGGAGCTGTTTTTT.

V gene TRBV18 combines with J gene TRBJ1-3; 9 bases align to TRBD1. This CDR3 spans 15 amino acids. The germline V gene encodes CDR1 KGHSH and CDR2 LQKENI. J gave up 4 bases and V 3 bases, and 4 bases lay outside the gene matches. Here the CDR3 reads CASSPDRGSGNTIYF. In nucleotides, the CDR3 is TGTGCCAGCTCACCGGACAGGGGATCCGGAAACACCATATATTTT.

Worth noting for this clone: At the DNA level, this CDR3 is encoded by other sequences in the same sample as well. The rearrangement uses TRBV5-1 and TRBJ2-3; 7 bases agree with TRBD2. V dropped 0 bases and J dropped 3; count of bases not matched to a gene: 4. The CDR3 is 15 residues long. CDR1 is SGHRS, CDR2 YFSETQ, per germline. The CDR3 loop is CASSLEGLGTDTQYF. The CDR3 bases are TGCGCCAGCAGCTTGGAAGGACTAGGAACAGATACGCAGTATTTT. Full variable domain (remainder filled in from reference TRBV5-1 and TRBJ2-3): KAGVTQTPRYLIKTRGQQVTLSCSPISGHRSVSWYQQTPGQGLQFLFEYFSETQRNKGNFPGRFSGRQFSNSRSEMNVSTLELGDSALYLCASSLEGLGTDTQYFGPGTRLTVL.

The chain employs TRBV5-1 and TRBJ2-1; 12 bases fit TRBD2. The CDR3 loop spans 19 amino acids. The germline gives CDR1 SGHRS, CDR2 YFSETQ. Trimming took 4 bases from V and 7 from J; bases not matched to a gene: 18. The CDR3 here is CASSIGLAGSRLDSNEQFF. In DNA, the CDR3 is TGCGCCAGCAGCATAGGACTAGCGGGAAGCCGGTTGGATTCGAATGAGCAGTTCTTC.

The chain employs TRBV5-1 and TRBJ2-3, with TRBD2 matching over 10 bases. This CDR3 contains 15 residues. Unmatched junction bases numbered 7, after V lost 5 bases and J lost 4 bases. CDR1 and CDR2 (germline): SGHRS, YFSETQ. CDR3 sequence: CASRLEREGPDTQYF. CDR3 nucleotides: TGCGCCAGCAGGCTAGAGCGGGAGGGGCCAGATACGCAGTATTTT.

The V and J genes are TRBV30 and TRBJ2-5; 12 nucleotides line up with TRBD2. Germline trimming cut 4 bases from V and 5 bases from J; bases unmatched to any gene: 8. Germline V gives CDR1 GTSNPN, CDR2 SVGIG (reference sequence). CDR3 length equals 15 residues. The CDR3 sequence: CAWTPTSGRGETQYF. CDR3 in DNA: TGTGCCTGGACTCCGACTAGCGGGAGAGGCGAGACCCAGTACTTC.

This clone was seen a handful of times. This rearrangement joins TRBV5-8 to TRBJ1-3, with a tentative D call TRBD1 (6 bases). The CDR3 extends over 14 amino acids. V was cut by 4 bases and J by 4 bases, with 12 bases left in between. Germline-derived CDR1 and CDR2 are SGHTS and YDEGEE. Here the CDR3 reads CASSNRVMGNTIYF. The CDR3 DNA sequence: TGTGCCAGCAGCAACAGGGTGATGGGAAACACCATATATTTT.

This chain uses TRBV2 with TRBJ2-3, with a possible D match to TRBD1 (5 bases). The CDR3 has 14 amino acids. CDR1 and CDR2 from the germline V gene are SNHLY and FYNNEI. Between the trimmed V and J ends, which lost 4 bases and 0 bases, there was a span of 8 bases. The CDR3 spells CASSVTASTDTQYF. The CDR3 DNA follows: TGTGCCAGCAGTGTGACAGCTAGCACAGATACGCAGTATTTT.

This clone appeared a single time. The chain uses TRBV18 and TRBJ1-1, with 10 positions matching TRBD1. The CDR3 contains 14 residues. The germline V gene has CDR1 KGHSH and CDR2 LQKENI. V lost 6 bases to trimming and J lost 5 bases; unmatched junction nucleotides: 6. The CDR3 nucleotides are TGTGCCAGCTCGCCGGGACAGGGGAGTACTGAAGCTTTCTTT. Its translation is CASSPGQGSTEAFF.

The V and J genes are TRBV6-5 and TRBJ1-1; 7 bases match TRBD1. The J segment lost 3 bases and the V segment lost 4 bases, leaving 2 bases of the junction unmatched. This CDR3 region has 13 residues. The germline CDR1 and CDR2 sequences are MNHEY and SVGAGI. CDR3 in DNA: TGTGCCAGCAGTTCACAGGGGTACACTGAAGCTTTCTTT. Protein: CASSSQGYTEAFF.

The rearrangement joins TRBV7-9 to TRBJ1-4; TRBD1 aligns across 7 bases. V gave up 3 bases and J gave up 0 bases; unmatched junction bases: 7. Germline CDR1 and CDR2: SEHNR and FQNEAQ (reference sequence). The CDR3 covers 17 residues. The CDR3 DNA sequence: TGTGCCAGCAGCTTGGGCAGGGGGTCCGCAACTAATGAAAAACTGTTTTTT. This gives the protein CASSLGRGSATNEKLFF.

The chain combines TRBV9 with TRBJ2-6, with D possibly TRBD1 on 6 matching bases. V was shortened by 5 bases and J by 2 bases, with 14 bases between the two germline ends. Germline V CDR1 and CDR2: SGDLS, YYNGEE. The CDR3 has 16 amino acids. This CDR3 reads CASSTAAGAGANVLTF. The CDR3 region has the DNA TGTGCCAGCAGTACCGCCGCAGGGGCTGGGGCCAACGTCCTGACTTTC.

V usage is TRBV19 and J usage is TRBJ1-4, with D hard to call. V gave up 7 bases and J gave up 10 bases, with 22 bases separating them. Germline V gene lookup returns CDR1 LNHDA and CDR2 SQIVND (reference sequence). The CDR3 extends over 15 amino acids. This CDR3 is CASNERKPGLLKLFF. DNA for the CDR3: TGTGCCAGTAACGAGAGGAAGCCTGGCCTCTTAAAACTGTTTTTT.

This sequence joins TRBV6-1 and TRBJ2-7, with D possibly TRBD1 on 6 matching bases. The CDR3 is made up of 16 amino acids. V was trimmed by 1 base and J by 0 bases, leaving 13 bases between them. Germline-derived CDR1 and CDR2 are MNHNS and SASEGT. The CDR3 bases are TGTGCCAGCAGTGAAGGAATAGGGGGAAGCTCCTACGAGCAGTACTTC. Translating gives CASSEGIGGSSYEQYF.

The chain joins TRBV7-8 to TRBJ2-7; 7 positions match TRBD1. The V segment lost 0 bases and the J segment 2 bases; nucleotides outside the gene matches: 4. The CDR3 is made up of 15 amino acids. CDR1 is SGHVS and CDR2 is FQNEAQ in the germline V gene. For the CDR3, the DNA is TGTGCCAGCAGCTTAGCAGGACAGGATACCTACGAGCAGTACTTC. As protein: CASSLAGQDTYEQYF. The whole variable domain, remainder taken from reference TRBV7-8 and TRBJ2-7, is GAGVSQSPRYKVAKRGQDVALRCDPISGHVSLFWYQQALGQGPEFLTYFQNEAQLDKSGLPSDRFFAERPEGSVSTLKIQRTQQEDSAVYLCASSLAGQDTYEQYFGPGTRLTVT.

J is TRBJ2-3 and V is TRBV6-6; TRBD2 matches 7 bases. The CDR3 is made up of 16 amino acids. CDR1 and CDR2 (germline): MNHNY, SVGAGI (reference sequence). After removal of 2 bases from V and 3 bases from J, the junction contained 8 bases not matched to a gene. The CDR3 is CASSYGGSGLTDTQYF. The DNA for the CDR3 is TGTGCCAGCAGTTACGGCGGGAGCGGTTTGACAGATACGCAGTATTTT.

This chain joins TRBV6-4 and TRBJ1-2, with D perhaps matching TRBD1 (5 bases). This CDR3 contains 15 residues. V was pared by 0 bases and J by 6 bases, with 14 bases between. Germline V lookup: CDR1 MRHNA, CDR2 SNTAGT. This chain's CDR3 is CASSDSAGFIHGYTF. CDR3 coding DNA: TGTGCCAGCAGTGACTCAGCAGGGTTCATCCATGGCTACACCTTC.

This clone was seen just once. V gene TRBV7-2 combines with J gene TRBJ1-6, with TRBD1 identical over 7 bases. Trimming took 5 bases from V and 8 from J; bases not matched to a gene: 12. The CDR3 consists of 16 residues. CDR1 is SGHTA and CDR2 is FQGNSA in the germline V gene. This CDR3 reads CASSLKGDRFYSPLHF. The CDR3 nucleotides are TGTGCCAGCAGCCTAAAGGGGGACAGATTCTATTCACCCCTCCACTTT. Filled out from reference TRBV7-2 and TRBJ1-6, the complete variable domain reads GAGVSQSPSNKVTEKGKDVELRCDPISGHTALYWYRQSLGQGLEFLIYFQGNSAPDKSGLPSDRFSAERTGGSVSTLTIQRTQQEDSAVYLCASSLKGDRFYSPLHFGNGTRLTVT.

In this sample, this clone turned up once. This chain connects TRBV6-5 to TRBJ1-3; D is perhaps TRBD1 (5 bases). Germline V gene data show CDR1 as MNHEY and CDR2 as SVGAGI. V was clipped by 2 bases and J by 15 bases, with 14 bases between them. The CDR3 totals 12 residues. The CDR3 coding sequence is TGTGCCAGCAGTTACGTCGGGGGGAGCAGATATTTT. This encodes CASSYVGGSRYF.

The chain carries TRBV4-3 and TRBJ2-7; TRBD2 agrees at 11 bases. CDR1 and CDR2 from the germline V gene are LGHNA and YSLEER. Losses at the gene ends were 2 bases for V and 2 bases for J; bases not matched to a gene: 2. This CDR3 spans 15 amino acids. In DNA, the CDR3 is TGCGCCAGCAGCCAACTGACTAGCGGGACCTACGAGCAGTACTTC. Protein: CASSQLTSGTYEQYF.

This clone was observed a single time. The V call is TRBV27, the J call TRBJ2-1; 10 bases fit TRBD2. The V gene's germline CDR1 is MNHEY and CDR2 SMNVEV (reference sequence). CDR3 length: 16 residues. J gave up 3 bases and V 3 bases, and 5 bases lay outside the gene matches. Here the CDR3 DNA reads TGTGCCAGCAGTTTGTCCGGACTAGCGGACTACAATGAGCAGTTCTTC. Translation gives CASSLSGLADYNEQFF.

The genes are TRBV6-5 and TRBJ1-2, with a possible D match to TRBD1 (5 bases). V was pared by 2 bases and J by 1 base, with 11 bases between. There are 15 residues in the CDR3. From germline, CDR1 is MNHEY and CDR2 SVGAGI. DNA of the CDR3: TGTGCCAGCAGTTACGGGCCCGACAGTAACTATGGCTACACCTTC. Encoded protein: CASSYGPDSNYGYTF.

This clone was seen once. CDR3 residues: CASSLDGTGKGNTIYF. DNA for the CDR3: TGTGCCAGCAGCTTAGATGGGACAGGGAAAGGAAACACCATATATTTT. The chain carries TRBV7-9 and TRBJ1-3; 9 bases fit TRBD1. Germline V gives CDR1 SEHNR, CDR2 FQNEAQ (reference sequence). The CDR3 loop spans 16 amino acids. Trimming removed 1 base from V and 4 bases from J; junction bases left unmatched: 5.